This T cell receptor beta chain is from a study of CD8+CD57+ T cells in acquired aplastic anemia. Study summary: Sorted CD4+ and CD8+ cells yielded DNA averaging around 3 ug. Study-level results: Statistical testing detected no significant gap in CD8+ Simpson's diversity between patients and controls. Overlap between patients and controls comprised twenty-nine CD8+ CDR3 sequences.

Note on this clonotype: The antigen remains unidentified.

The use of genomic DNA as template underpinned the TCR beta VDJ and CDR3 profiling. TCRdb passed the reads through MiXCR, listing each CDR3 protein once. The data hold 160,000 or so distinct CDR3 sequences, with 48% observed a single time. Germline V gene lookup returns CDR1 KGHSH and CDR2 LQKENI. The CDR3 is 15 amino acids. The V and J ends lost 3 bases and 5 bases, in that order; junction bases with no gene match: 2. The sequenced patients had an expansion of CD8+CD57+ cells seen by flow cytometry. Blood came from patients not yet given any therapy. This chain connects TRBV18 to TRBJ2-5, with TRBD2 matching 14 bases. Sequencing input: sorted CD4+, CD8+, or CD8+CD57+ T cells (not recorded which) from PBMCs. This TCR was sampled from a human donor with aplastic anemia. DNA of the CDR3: TGTGCCAGCTCACCGGGACTAGCGGGAGCGGAGACCCAGTACTTC. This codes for CASSPGLAGAETQYF.